This TCR beta chain was observed in a study of blood T cell repertoires in COVID-19. Turning to the study itself: Samples of COVID-19 (acute and convalescent) were obtained from the United States, Italy and Spain.

As originally analysed: Cell counts per sample came from amplifying reference gene primers. The protocol was immunoSEQ multiplex PCR, while the TCRdb copy is restricted to in-frame clones and leaves out a portion. That table is the source of V, J and clone size, and D and trimming were worked out from the DNA. Among under 400,000 clones, about 88% were seen once, and the ten largest hold over 1%. Participants' own reports of clinical history determined their cohort assignment. During the 2 weeks before they entered the study, exposed participants had met someone with a PCR-confirmed or clinician-diagnosed COVID-19 case. The CDR3 is made up of 14 amino acids. Germline CDR1 is SNHLY and CDR2 is FYNNEI. Trimming pared 8 bases from V and 4 bases from J, leaving 14 bases between.

The sample taken for sequencing was PBMCs or T cells enriched from blood (not recorded which). This TCR was recovered from a woman in her 30s who had been exposed to COVID-19. This sequence joins TRBV2 and TRBJ1-4, with D unresolved. As DNA, the CDR3 is TGTGCCAGCCGCAAAATCAACTATAATGAAAAACTGTTTTTT. Translated: CASRKINYNEKLFF.